This T cell receptor (beta chain) appears in the sequencing data of a study of CD8 T cells in Susac syndrome (dated by TCRdb to the late 2010s). Looking at the study overall: Whether CD8+ T cell activation and differentiation in Susac syndrome was antigen driven was tested using repertoire sequencing. The study compared CD8+ T cell repertoire clonality among over 9 healthy donors, around 14 Susac syndrome patients and 15 multiple sclerosis patients. Study-wide findings and limitations: The TCR sequencing and HLA analysis was acknowledged to have included a relatively small number of individuals.

CDR1 ENHRY and CDR2 SYGVKD were looked up in the germline V gene. The CDR3 sequence holds 15 residues, the cysteine and phenylalanine included. The entry retains the CDR3 DNA only, 45 bases that are in frame from base 1. V and J are trimmed by 5 bases and 6 bases, and the gene matches miss 11 bases of the junction. Details on this clonotype: The target of this receptor is not known. Base-call qualities are not available, and no considerably larger clone is one nucleotide away.

RNA was extracted using the RNeasy kit, and roughly 0.5 to 1 ug of the RNA was reverse transcribed with random hexamers. TCR beta CDR3 regions were amplified with the immunoSEQ multiplex PCR assay covering 54 Vbeta and 13 Jbeta segments. To correct PCR amplification bias, a synthetic template baseline was used for both primer optimization and computational correction. Regarding the original processing steps: Reads were annotated to V, D and J genes per IMGT and analyzed with immunoSEQ Analyzer, keeping only productive sequences. Clonality was computed as one minus Shannon entropy normalized by log2 of the number of productive unique sequences. Public and private clones were assessed among the 100 most prevalent clones of each patient and control. Susac-specific clones were defined as absent from healthy and MS cohorts, over a thousand published viral clones and other ImmuneACCESS disease sequences. TCRdb took the public reads, trimmed them with fastp at Q25, ran MiXCR for clone calling and kept in-frame beta chains. Rows are combined by CDR3 protein, so each entry shows the most common genes and DNA. None of the V and J calls come from the authors' own analysis; TCRdb made them. The sample table holds approximately 280,000 distinct CDR3 sequences, of which roughly 85% were seen once. Of the sample, approximately 0.12% is held by the ten largest clones.

Peripheral blood CD8+ and CD4+ T cells from healthy donors, Susac syndrome patients and multiple sclerosis patients were profiled by high-throughput TCR beta sequencing. The multiple sclerosis controls were treatment-naive patients whose relapsing-remitting disease, either stable or active, fulfilled the revised McDonald criteria. Bulk CD8+ and CD4+ T cells were purified by magnetic negative isolation, whereas CD8+ TEMRA cells were enriched by FACS. Blood was collected in EDTA tubes and processed within 24 hours, with PBMCs isolated through density gradient centrifugation. PBMCs intended for TCR sequencing were cryopreserved in liquid nitrogen and were subsequently thawed in a 37 degrees C water bath. A purity of at least 90% was achieved for sorted or isolated CD4+, CD8+ and CD8+ TEMRA cells.

The receptor was isolated from a human donor with multiple sclerosis. The chain employs TRBV10-3 and TRBJ2-3, with 7 bases in between that match TRBD1. Sample: CD8+ T cells from PBMCs. The encoded CDR3 is CAISLRDSQSDTQYF. DNA sequence: TGTGCCATCAGTCTCCGGGACAGTCAATCGGATACGCAGTATTTT.